This T cell receptor beta chain was recorded in a study of control samples from healthy donors and cancer patients. This CDR3 region has 17 residues. Germline CDR1 and CDR2: LGHDT and YNNKEL (reference sequence). V was clipped by 1 base and J by 4 bases; unmatched bases: 8. The data were produced by immunoSEQ multiplex PCR, yet TCRdb's version contains in-frame clones alone and is incomplete. This table holds 150,000 or so clones, just over 85% found once. Sequenced sample: blood. The V call is TRBV3-1 (or the pseudogene TRBV3-2), the J call TRBJ1-5; 9 positions match TRBD1. The clonotype originates from a woman in her thirties in good health. The chain's CDR3 is CASSQAGQGGWNQPQHF. CDR3 DNA sequence: TGTGCCAGCAGCCAAGCGGGACAGGGAGGCTGGAATCAGCCCCAGCATTTT.